Listed below are T cell receptor beta chains from one sample, sequenced in a study of CD8+CD57+ T cells in acquired aplastic anemia. TCRdb used MiXCR to reprocess the reads, holding one entry per CDR3 protein. This sample yields 450,000 to 550,000 distinct CDR3 sequences, of which more than 25% are seen a single time; 0.7% to 1% belongs to the top ten. The sample was sorted CD4+, CD8+, or CD8+CD57+ T cells (not recorded which) from PBMCs. The receptor set was obtained from a human donor with aplastic anemia. Each CDR3 is given with its conserved first and last residue. Fields, in order: clone size, V gene, J gene, D gene, CDR3 protein, CDR3 DNA. D genes are given only for firm matches. Where a row states a size, it is once, few, many or the class of an expanded clone; other rows omit it.

clone size: .; V gene: TRBV4-2; J gene: TRBJ1-3; D gene: .; CDR3 protein: CASSQEGGARGNTIYF; CDR3 DNA: TGTGCCAGCAGCCAAGAAGGGGGGGCAAGAGGAAACACCATATATTTT
clone size: few; V gene: TRBV6-2/TRBV6-3; J gene: TRBJ1-1; D gene: .; CDR3 protein: CASSYGSGNTEAFF; CDR3 DNA: TGTGCCAGCAGTTACGGCTCAGGGAACACTGAAGCTTTCTTT
clone size: few; V gene: TRBV11-2; J gene: TRBJ1-4; D gene: .; CDR3 protein: CASSPRGSNEKLFF; CDR3 DNA: TGTGCCAGCAGCCCTAGGGGGTCGAATGAAAAACTGTTTTTT
clone size: many; V gene: TRBV7-8; J gene: TRBJ1-2; D gene: .; CDR3 protein: CASSLASRFNYGYTF; CDR3 DNA: TGTGCCAGCAGCTTGGCCAGTAGATTTAACTATGGCTACACCTTC
clone size: few; V gene: TRBV5-1; J gene: TRBJ2-7; D gene: TRBD1; CDR3 protein: CASSTGPGQGAREQYF; CDR3 DNA: TGCGCCAGCAGCACAGGACCGGGACAGGGGGCTAGGGAGCAGTACTTC
clone size: few; V gene: TRBV6-1; J gene: TRBJ2-7; D gene: TRBD2; CDR3 protein: CASRGAGGQTYEQYF; CDR3 DNA: TGTGCCAGCAGAGGAGCGGGGGGCCAGACCTACGAGCAGTACTTC
clone size: many; V gene: TRBV25-1; J gene: TRBJ1-2; D gene: TRBD1; CDR3 protein: CASTMGQFYGYTF; CDR3 DNA: TGTGCCAGCACTATGGGACAGTTCTATGGCTACACCTTC
clone size: .; V gene: TRBV28; J gene: TRBJ1-5; D gene: .; CDR3 protein: CASNGNTLYSNQPQHF; CDR3 DNA: TGTGCCAGCAATGGCAACACCCTTTATAGCAATCAGCCCCAACATTTT
clone size: .; V gene: TRBV9; J gene: TRBJ1-1; D gene: .; CDR3 protein: CASSLGLGVSEAFF; CDR3 DNA: TGTGCCAGCAGCCTTGGTCTCGGCGTCTCTGAAGCTTTCTTT
clone size: few; V gene: TRBV9; J gene: TRBJ2-1; D gene: TRBD2; CDR3 protein: CASSPRGTSGNNEQFF; CDR3 DNA: TGTGCCAGCAGCCCCCGGGGGACTAGCGGGAACAATGAGCAGTTCTTC
clone size: few; V gene: TRBV20-1; J gene: TRBJ1-5; D gene: .; CDR3 protein: CSERSPYSNQPQHF; CDR3 DNA: TGCAGTGAACGGTCTCCGTATAGCAATCAGCCCCAGCATTTT
clone size: many; V gene: TRBV20-1; J gene: TRBJ2-7; D gene: .; CDR3 protein: CSAARNSRAYEQYF; CDR3 DNA: TGCAGTGCTGCCCGGAACAGCCGAGCCTACGAGCAGTACTTC
clone size: many; V gene: TRBV4-3; J gene: TRBJ2-7; D gene: TRBD1; CDR3 protein: CASSQDRGSDEQYF; CDR3 DNA: TGCGCCAGCAGCCAGGACAGGGGTAGCGACGAGCAGTACTTC
clone size: many; V gene: TRBV20-1; J gene: TRBJ1-2; D gene: .; CDR3 protein: CSAGPILTHGYTF; CDR3 DNA: TGCAGTGCGGGTCCGATACTAACACATGGCTACACCTTC
clone size: few; V gene: TRBV4-2; J gene: TRBJ1-3; D gene: .; CDR3 protein: CASSRPRGQWYF; CDR3 DNA: TGTGCCAGCAGCCGACCCCGGGGTCAGTGGTATTTT
clone size: .; V gene: TRBV20-1; J gene: TRBJ1-2; D gene: TRBD1; CDR3 protein: CSARGTGNHGYTF; CDR3 DNA: TGCAGTGCTAGAGGGACAGGGAACCATGGCTACACCTTC
clone size: .; V gene: TRBV29-1; J gene: TRBJ2-3; D gene: .; CDR3 protein: CSFTPREDTQYF; CDR3 DNA: TGCAGCTTTACCCCGAGGGAGGATACGCAGTATTTT
clone size: many; V gene: TRBV25-1; J gene: TRBJ1-6; D gene: TRBD1; CDR3 protein: CASSESRQGYSYNSPLHF; CDR3 DNA: TGTGCCAGCAGTGAATCCCGACAGGGATACTCCTATAATTCACCCCTCCACTTT
clone size: few; V gene: TRBV7-3; J gene: TRBJ1-5; D gene: .; CDR3 protein: CASSTDPGGPQHF; CDR3 DNA: TGTGCCAGCAGCACAGACCCCGGAGGGCCCCAGCATTTT
clone size: .; V gene: TRBV20-1; J gene: TRBJ2-1; D gene: .; CDR3 protein: CSAARGSGLGNEQFF; CDR3 DNA: TGCAGTGCTGCCAGGGGCAGCGGGCTGGGGAATGAGCAGTTCTTC
clone size: many; V gene: TRBV2; J gene: TRBJ1-5; D gene: .; CDR3 protein: CASSERQSNQPQHF; CDR3 DNA: TGTGCCAGCAGTGAAAGGCAGAGCAATCAGCCCCAGCATTTT
clone size: many; V gene: TRBV7-8; J gene: TRBJ1-1; D gene: .; CDR3 protein: CASSLATRGEAFF; CDR3 DNA: TGTGCCAGCAGCTTAGCAACCAGGGGAGAAGCTTTCTTT
clone size: many; V gene: TRBV5-4; J gene: TRBJ1-6; D gene: TRBD1; CDR3 protein: CASSPRQGSSPLHF; CDR3 DNA: TGTGCCAGCAGCCCGAGACAGGGCAGTTCACCCCTCCACTTT
clone size: many; V gene: TRBV4-3; J gene: TRBJ1-2; D gene: .; CDR3 protein: CASSQGEGQSGYTF; CDR3 DNA: TGCGCCAGCAGCCAAGGCGAAGGTCAATCAGGCTACACCTTC
clone size: .; V gene: TRBV7-9; J gene: TRBJ1-5; D gene: .; CDR3 protein: CASSPFGPQHF; CDR3 DNA: TGTGCCAGCAGCCCCTTTGGGCCCCAGCATTTT
clone size: .; V gene: TRBV19; J gene: TRBJ2-2; D gene: .; CDR3 protein: CASSIGPRGTGELFF; CDR3 DNA: TGTGCCAGTAGTATAGGCCCAAGGGGGACCGGGGAGCTGTTTTTT
clone size: many; V gene: TRBV7-3; J gene: TRBJ2-7; D gene: .; CDR3 protein: CASSSNRDSYEQYF; CDR3 DNA: TGTGCCAGCAGCTCCAACAGGGACTCCTACGAGCAGTACTTC
clone size: many; V gene: TRBV15; J gene: TRBJ1-1; D gene: .; CDR3 protein: CATSRAGTLNTEAFF; CDR3 DNA: TGTGCCACCAGCAGAGCTGGGACTCTGAACACTGAAGCTTTCTTT
clone size: .; V gene: TRBV24-1; J gene: TRBJ2-3; D gene: .; CDR3 protein: CATSESGAVNTDTQYF; CDR3 DNA: TGTGCCACCAGTGAGTCCGGGGCAGTGAACACAGATACGCAGTATTTT
clone size: .; V gene: TRBV6-1; J gene: TRBJ1-6; D gene: .; CDR3 protein: CASSDLVRNYNSPLHF; CDR3 DNA: TGTGCCAGCAGTGACCTCGTGAGGAACTATAATTCACCCCTCCACTTT
clone size: .; V gene: TRBV25-1; J gene: TRBJ2-2; D gene: TRBD1; CDR3 protein: CAQGTGRNTGELFF; CDR3 DNA: TGTGCTCAGGGGACAGGGAGGAACACCGGGGAGCTGTTTTTT
clone size: once; V gene: TRBV7-6; J gene: TRBJ1-3; D gene: .; CDR3 protein: CASSLQAASGNTIYF; CDR3 DNA: TGTGCCAGCAGCTTGCAGGCCGCCTCTGGAAACACCATATATTTT
clone size: .; V gene: TRBV4-1; J gene: TRBJ2-7; D gene: .; CDR3 protein: CASSQRDGGVVDEQYF; CDR3 DNA: TGCGCCAGCAGCCAGAGGGACGGAGGGGTTGTGGACGAGCAGTACTTC
clone size: many; V gene: TRBV19; J gene: TRBJ1-4; D gene: .; CDR3 protein: CASSIVPTLAREKLFF; CDR3 DNA: TGTGCCAGTAGTATAGTGCCGACGCTAGCCCGCGAAAAACTGTTTTTT
clone size: many; V gene: TRBV19; J gene: TRBJ1-6; D gene: .; CDR3 protein: CASKDRRPNSPLHF; CDR3 DNA: TGTGCCAGTAAGGACAGACGTCCGAATTCACCCCTCCACTTT
clone size: .; V gene: TRBV7-9; J gene: TRBJ1-4; D gene: .; CDR3 protein: CASSLLQVNEKLFF; CDR3 DNA: TGTGCCAGCAGCTTACTACAGGTTAATGAAAAACTGTTTTTT
clone size: once; V gene: TRBV12-5; J gene: TRBJ1-1; D gene: .; CDR3 protein: CASGLVQGGLNTEAFF; CDR3 DNA: TGTGCTAGTGGTTTGGTACAGGGAGGCCTGAACACTGAAGCTTTCTTT
clone size: many; V gene: TRBV19; J gene: TRBJ2-3; D gene: TRBD1; CDR3 protein: CASKTGFSADTQYF; CDR3 DNA: TGTGCCAGTAAGACAGGGTTTAGCGCAGATACGCAGTATTTT
clone size: few; V gene: TRBV24-1; J gene: TRBJ2-5; D gene: TRBD2; CDR3 protein: CATAGVGGETQYF; CDR3 DNA: TGTGCCACTGCGGGAGTCGGCGGGGAGACCCAGTACTTC
clone size: .; V gene: TRBV2; J gene: TRBJ1-5; D gene: .; CDR3 protein: CASSTGRASNQPQHF; CDR3 DNA: TGTGCCAGCAGTACCGGGCGTGCAAGCAATCAGCCCCAGCATTTT
clone size: few; V gene: TRBV25-1; J gene: TRBJ2-7; D gene: TRBD2; CDR3 protein: CASGPGLAGSNEQYF; CDR3 DNA: TGTGCCAGCGGCCCGGGACTAGCGGGATCCAACGAGCAGTACTTC
clone size: many; V gene: TRBV19; J gene: TRBJ2-3; D gene: .; CDR3 protein: CASTERGGSTDTQYF; CDR3 DNA: TGTGCCAGTACCGAAAGGGGCGGCAGCACAGATACGCAGTATTTT
clone size: .; V gene: TRBV10-3; J gene: TRBJ2-5; D gene: TRBD2; CDR3 protein: CATGEGKETQYF; CDR3 DNA: TGTGCCACCGGGGAGGGGAAAGAGACCCAGTACTTC
clone size: few; V gene: TRBV20-1; J gene: TRBJ2-5; D gene: .; CDR3 protein: CSASVTGRVETQYF; CDR3 DNA: TGCAGTGCTAGTGTTACGGGCAGGGTAGAGACCCAGTACTTC
clone size: once; V gene: TRBV5-1; J gene: TRBJ2-2; D gene: TRBD1; CDR3 protein: CASTLGQGNTGEPFF; CDR3 DNA: TGCGCCAGCACCCTCGGACAGGGGAACACCGGGGAGCCGTTTTTT
clone size: many; V gene: TRBV20-1; J gene: TRBJ1-5; D gene: .; CDR3 protein: CSASWPLGGDQPQHF; CDR3 DNA: TGCAGTGCTAGTTGGCCCCTCGGGGGTGATCAGCCCCAGCATTTT
clone size: .; V gene: TRBV7-2; J gene: TRBJ1-2; D gene: .; CDR3 protein: CASSFQGSGVGYTF; CDR3 DNA: TGTGCCAGCAGCTTTCAGGGTTCAGGGGTAGGCTACACCTTC
clone size: .; V gene: TRBV20-1; J gene: TRBJ2-7; D gene: .; CDR3 protein: CSARTPQSGPYEQYF; CDR3 DNA: TGCAGTGCTAGGACACCGCAGAGCGGTCCCTACGAGCAGTACTTC
clone size: few; V gene: TRBV24-1; J gene: TRBJ2-5; D gene: .; CDR3 protein: CATSELDGGQETQYF; CDR3 DNA: TGTGCCACCAGTGAATTGGACGGCGGCCAAGAGACCCAGTACTTC
clone size: .; V gene: TRBV30; J gene: TRBJ2-3; D gene: .; CDR3 protein: CAWRLISTDTQYF; CDR3 DNA: TGTGCCTGGAGACTCATTAGCACAGATACGCAGTATTTT